The clone carrying this TCR beta chain was detected only a few times. Its antigen is unknown. The germline V and J ends were trimmed by 2 bases and 0 bases, with 11 bases remaining between them. CDR1 SGHDT and CDR2 YYEEEE come from the germline V gene. The CDR3 totals 15 residues. Researchers used 5'RACE with constant-segment primers to make TCR alpha and TCR beta cDNA libraries that carry sample barcodes and UMIs. TCRdb fed the 5' RACE reads into MiXCR, producing one record per CDR3 protein. The sample lists around 430,000 distinct CDR3 sequences, roughly 15% occurring once. This sample was included in a study of T-cell memory formation after mild COVID-19. Study observations and caveats: Day 15 to 85 contracting clones showed balanced CD4/CD8; day 15 to 37 expanders favored CD4+. For contracting clones, CD4+ ones sat mainly in CM and EM, CD8+ in EMRA.

The receptor was derived from a man younger than 30 who had mild COVID-19 (a few samples of this study predate the infection). Cell type and time point are not known. Sequenced material: PBMCs or a T cell subset sorted from them (not recorded which). V usage is TRBV5-6 and J usage is TRBJ1-2, with D tentatively TRBD1 (6 bases). Here the CDR3 reads CASSLRDISNYGYTF. The DNA of the CDR3 is TGTGCCAGCAGCTTACGGGACATATCTAACTATGGCTACACCTTC.